Listed here is a single T cell receptor (beta chain). As yet, its antigen is unknown. The data were obtained in a study of identical twins. General observations from the study: Insertions were fewer in abundant cord blood beta clonotypes, whereas memory repertoires showed none of this pattern. Sequences that were beta out-of-frame showed weaker excess twin sharing.

TCRdb used MiXCR to reprocess the 5' RACE reads, holding one entry per CDR3 protein. Counted here are 450,000 to 650,000 distinct CDR3 sequences, approximately 16% occurring once; the ten biggest clones make up 0.35% to 0.45%. J gave up 0 bases and V 2 bases, and 8 bases lay outside the gene matches. The CDR3 has 18 residues. Per the germline V gene, CDR1 is MNHEY and CDR2 is SVGAGI. A further study also used this sample, focusing on yellow fever vaccine responses in identical twins.

The receptor was isolated from a woman younger than 30 in good health. This chain links TRBV6-5 with TRBJ2-3; TRBD2 aligns across 10 bases. Material: CD4+ T cells sorted from blood. The DNA for the CDR3 is TGTGCCAGCAGTTACCGGGGTAGCGGGGGGTTCAGCACAGATACGCAGTATTTT. Residues: CASSYRGSGGFSTDTQYF.